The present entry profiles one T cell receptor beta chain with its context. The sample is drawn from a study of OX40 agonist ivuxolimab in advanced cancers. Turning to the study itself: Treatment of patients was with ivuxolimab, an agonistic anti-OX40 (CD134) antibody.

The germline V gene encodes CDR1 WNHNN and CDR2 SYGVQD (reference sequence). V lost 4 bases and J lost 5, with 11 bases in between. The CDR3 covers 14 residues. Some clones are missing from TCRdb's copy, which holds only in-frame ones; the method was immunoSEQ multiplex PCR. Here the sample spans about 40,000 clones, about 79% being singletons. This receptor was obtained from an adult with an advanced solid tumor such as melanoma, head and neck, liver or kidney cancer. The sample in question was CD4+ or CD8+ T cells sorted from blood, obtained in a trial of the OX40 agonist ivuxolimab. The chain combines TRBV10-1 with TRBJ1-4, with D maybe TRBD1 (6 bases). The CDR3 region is CASSVRGGNEKLFF. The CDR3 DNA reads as TGCGCCAGCAGTGTTAGGGGGGGAAATGAAAAACTGTTTTTT.